The subject of this entry is one T cell receptor (beta chain). What this receptor recognizes is not known. Base-call qualities are not available, and no considerably larger clone is one nucleotide away. The sample comes from a study of radiotherapy plus CTLA-4 blockade in lung cancer (dated by TCRdb to the late 2010s). General notes on the study: Among the enrolled patients, around 17% had an objective response, and 31% reached disease control. What the authors observed across the whole study: After treatment with radiotherapy and ipilimumab, TCR clones that came from tumors expanded in the peripheral blood. Early dynamic changes in blood T cell clones, together with increased serum interferon-beta after radiation, were reported as the strongest predictors of response.

Library preparation was by the immunoSEQ multiplex PCR assay. The table comes from immuneACCESS by way of TCRdb, which keeps in-frame sequences with V and J called. Part of the clones is missing from these tables; in studies checked, under half for an unresolved V gene and the rest for unknown reasons. Recorded for this sample are 50,000 to 75,000 clones; roughly 77% of them occurred a single time. The top ten constitute about 4.4% of the sample. Trimming leaves V shorter by 2 bases and J shorter by 3 bases, with the junction holding 8 bases beyond the gene matches. The CDR3 covers 15 residues, taking in both the cysteine and the phenylalanine. Of the read, only the CDR3 DNA is kept; its 45 bases are in frame from base 1. The germline V gene (reference sequence) provides CDR1 GTSNPN and CDR2 SVGIG. In this study, focal radiation therapy paired with CTLA-4 blockade (ipilimumab) was tested in patients who had chemo-refractory metastatic non-small-cell lung cancer.

The TCR sequence derives from a human donor with non-small cell lung cancer who had a complete response to radiotherapy plus ipilimumab. The chain joins TRBV30 to TRBJ2-5; TRBD1 matches 8 bases in the middle. Sample: peripheral blood, taken from a patient treated with radiotherapy plus ipilimumab. The CDR3 protein is CAWSLRTGSKETQYF. The base sequence is TGTGCCTGGAGTCTTAGGACAGGGTCTAAAGAGACCCAGTACTTC.